These 20 T cell receptor beta chains were sequenced from one sample in a study of response to subunit inactivated influenza vaccine. Each CDR3 protein is one row after TCRdb ran MiXCR on the RT-PCR reads. The sample has more than 600,000 distinct CDR3 sequences, less than 20% seen once. The sequenced sample was PBMCs from blood, obtained 5 days after vaccination. These receptors were obtained from a man aged 45 to 65 who received an inactivated influenza vaccine.

The sample holds a few counts of this clonotype. The junction does not match germline at one end; this may be a read error. The CDR3 sequence is CASSQDPGSPRIF. CDR3 DNA: TGTGCCAGCAGCCAAGATCCAGGCTCCCCAAGGATCTTC. The chain recombines TRBV3-1 with TRBJ1-2; D is ambiguous. This CDR3 spans 13 amino acids. Germline lookup yields CDR1 LGHDT and CDR2 YNNKEL (reference sequence).

This chain uses TRBV20-1 with TRBJ2-5; unclear D gene. V lost 5 bases and J 5 bases, leaving 9 bases between the germline ends. The CDR3 has 11 amino acids. The V gene's germline CDR1 is DFQATT and CDR2 SNEGSKA (reference sequence). CDR3 bases: TGCAGTGCTTCCCTCGGGGAGACCCAGTACTTC. Its translation: CSASLGETQYF.

This clonotype was seen a handful of times. The chain recombines TRBV5-5 with TRBJ1-1, with 9 nucleotides matching TRBD1. This CDR3 spans 16 amino acids. Trimming took 5 bases from V and 1 from J; bases not matched to a gene: 9. The germline V gene has CDR1 SGHKS and CDR2 YYEKEE (reference sequence). The CDR3 spells CASRPGQGGGNTEAFF. The DNA of the CDR3 is TGTGCCAGCAGGCCGGGACAGGGCGGAGGGAACACTGAAGCTTTCTTT.

The chain couples TRBV30 to TRBJ2-2; no firm D call. Per germline, CDR1 GTSNPN and CDR2 SVGIG (reference sequence). The CDR3 sequence is 14 residues long. The V end lost 4 bases, the J end lost 5 bases, and 14 bases lay between the germline ends. The CDR3 DNA is TGTGCCTGGACCTGGGGATTGGCGACCGGGGAGCTGTTTTTT. It codes for CAWTWGLATGELFF.

The chain has TRBV4-2 and TRBJ2-1; D may correspond to TRBD1 or TRBD2 (5 bases each). The V gene lost 4 bases and the J gene lost 8 bases, with 21 bases spanning the gap. Per the germline V gene, CDR1 is LGHNA and CDR2 is YNFKEQ. This CDR3 has 16 residues. The CDR3 DNA reads TGTGCCAGCAGCCTTGGGGGTCCGGGTTCGGGATATGAGCAGTTCTTC. As protein: CASSLGGPGSGYEQFF.

The chain recombines TRBV6-2 or TRBV6-3 with TRBJ1-1, with D possibly matching TRBD1 (5 bases). V was pared by 4 bases and J by 1 base, with 10 bases between. Germline V gene data show CDR1 as MNHEY and CDR2 as SVGEGT. This CDR3 spans 14 amino acids. Written as DNA, the CDR3 is TGTGCCAGCAGTTCTGCTACAGGGAACACTGAAGCTTTCTTT. Protein sequence: CASSSATGNTEAFF.

There are a few counts of this clonotype. This chain connects TRBV20-1 to TRBJ1-5; 7 bases are shared with TRBD1. This CDR3 has 16 amino acids. Germline V gives CDR1 DFQATT, CDR2 SNEGSKA (reference sequence). V gave up 4 bases and J gave up 3 bases; unmatched junction bases: 12. The CDR3 sequence is CSANGVEGAYNQPQHF. For the CDR3, the DNA is TGCAGTGCTAATGGAGTGGAGGGGGCATACAATCAGCCCCAGCATTTT.

The chain links TRBV4-3 to TRBJ2-7; D remains unclear. The CDR3 has 15 amino acids. CDR1 is LGHNA and CDR2 is YSLEER in the germline V gene. Between the trimmed V and J ends, which lost 1 base and 0 bases, there was a span of 10 bases. The CDR3 spells CASSQAWDYSYEQYF. DNA of the CDR3: TGCGCCAGCAGCCAAGCTTGGGATTACTCCTACGAGCAGTACTTC.

In nucleotides, the CDR3 is TGTGCCAGCAGCTTAACCCGAGGGTCCGATACGCAGTATTTT. Encoded protein: CASSLTRGSDTQYF. The chain recombines TRBV7-2 with TRBJ2-3, with D possibly being TRBD2 (5 bases). This CDR3 has 14 amino acids. The ends were cut back, 2 bases at V and 6 bases at J, with 12 bases in the middle. Looked up from germline, CDR1 is SGHTA and CDR2 is FQGNSA.

This clonotype was found a few times. The chain links TRBV6-5 to TRBJ2-2; D may match TRBD1 or TRBD2 (6 bases each). V lost 2 bases to trimming and J lost 2 bases, with 9 bases between them. Looked up from germline, CDR1 is MNHEY and CDR2 is SVGAGI. The CDR3 covers 15 residues. CDR3 in amino acids: CASSYGGQNTGELFF. CDR3 sequence (DNA): TGTGCCAGCAGTTACGGGGGGCAAAACACCGGGGAGCTGTTTTTT.

Concerning this clonotype itself: A read error may produce the germline difference seen at one junction end. The chain employs TRBV7-2 and TRBJ2-6; TRBD2 agrees at 8 bases. The CDR3 contains 19 residues. Germline V CDR1 and CDR2: SGHTA, FQGNSA. For the CDR3, the DNA is TGTGCCAGCAGATTAGCGGGGAGGGAACCCCGCTCTGGGGCCAACGTCCTGACTTTC. Its translation is CASRLAGREPRSGANVLTF.

This clonotype was counted between two and nine times. The chain joins TRBV11-2 to TRBJ2-1; no clear D gene. CDR1 and CDR2 (germline): SGHAT, FQNNGV. The CDR3 sequence is 18 residues long. Between the trimmed V and J ends, which lost 1 base and 0 bases, there was a span of 16 bases. The CDR3 bases are TGTGCCAGCAGCTTAGTTCCTAGTTCCTTGAGCTCCTACAATGAGCAGTTCTTC. This translates into CASSLVPSSLSSYNEQFF.

This clonotype was detected only a few times. The rearrangement links TRBV20-1 to TRBJ1-4, with 8 bases that match TRBD1. J lost 4 bases, V lost 3 bases, and 10 bases had no gene match. This CDR3 is built from 16 residues. CDR1 is DFQATT, CDR2 SNEGSKA, per germline (reference sequence). CDR3 sequence (DNA): TGCAGTGCTAGCCCCGGCAGGGGGCGTAGTAATGAAAAACTGTTTTTT. It encodes CSASPGRGRSNEKLFF.

This chain joins TRBV15 and TRBJ2-1; tentatively, D is TRBD2 (6 bases). The CDR3 is 14 residues long. CDR1 LNHNV and CDR2 YYDKDF come from the germline V gene (reference sequence). The V end lost 1 base, the J end lost 4 bases, and 8 bases lay between the germline ends. CDR3 amino acids: CATSRARGYNEQFF. The CDR3 region has the DNA TGTGCCACCAGCAGAGCTCGGGGGTACAATGAGCAGTTCTTC.

The CDR3 region is CASSPGRLWSGYTF. The CDR3 bases are TGCGCCAGCAGTCCCGGACGCCTATGGTCTGGCTACACCTTC. The J gene is TRBJ1-2, the V gene TRBV4-3, with no clear D. The CDR3 runs 14 residues. Trimming removed 6 bases from V and 7 bases from J, with 18 bases in between. Looked up from germline, CDR1 is LGHNA and CDR2 is YSLEER.

This clonotype was observed a few times. The gene calls are TRBV6-1 and TRBJ1-2; no clear D gene. Between the trimmed V and J ends, which lost 6 bases and 8 bases, there was a span of 25 bases. Germline loops: CDR1 MNHNS, CDR2 SASEGT. The CDR3 loop spans 16 amino acids. CDR3 DNA: TGTGCCAGCAGGAACCCCTCCGATCCTAGAATTGTCGGCTACACCTTC. Protein sequence: CASRNPSDPRIVGYTF.

This clonotype was picked up a small number of times. The chain recombines TRBV30 with TRBJ1-1; D gene uncertain. This CDR3 is built from 13 residues. V was clipped by 6 bases and J by 5 bases, with 16 bases between them. Germline V lookup: CDR1 GTSNPN, CDR2 SVGIG (reference sequence). The CDR3 spells CACRGTAGTEAFF. CDR3 in DNA: TGTGCCTGCCGCGGAACGGCGGGTACTGAAGCTTTCTTT.

There are many counts of this clonotype. The chain carries TRBV20-1 and TRBJ2-3; no firm D call. Trimming left V 3 bases short and J 4 bases short, with 5 bases between. The germline V gene has CDR1 DFQATT and CDR2 SNEGSKA (reference sequence). The CDR3 covers 11 residues. In DNA form, the CDR3 reads TGCAGTGCTAGGTTGGCAGATACGCAGTATTTT. Amino acids: CSARLADTQYF.

V gene TRBV10-1 combines with J gene TRBJ2-1, with 7 bases aligning to TRBD1. V dropped 4 bases and J dropped 1; count of bases not matched to a gene: 4. This CDR3 is built from 15 residues. CDR1 and CDR2 from the germline V gene are WNHNN and SYGVQD (reference sequence). This CDR3 is CASSAGQSSYNEQFF. The CDR3 DNA sequence: TGCGCCAGCAGTGCGGGACAGAGTTCCTACAATGAGCAGTTCTTC.

In this sample, this clonotype turned up many times. V usage is TRBV7-2 and J usage is TRBJ1-5; D unclear. The CDR3 loop spans 13 amino acids. Per germline, CDR1 SGHTA and CDR2 FQGNSA. Trimming removed 5 bases from V and 2 bases from J, with 7 bases in between. The CDR3 is CASSEGRNQPQHF. The DNA of the CDR3 is TGTGCCAGCAGCGAAGGGCGCAATCAGCCCCAGCATTTT.